These 24 T cell receptor beta chains came from one sample sequenced in a study of blood T cell repertoires in COVID-19. Sequenced by immunoSEQ multiplex PCR; TCRdb stores in-frame clones only, minus some. This sample has around 430,000 clones; approximately 88% occur once, and the top ten carry around 12%. The sequencing input was peripheral blood. These receptors originate from a woman in her forties or fifties with COVID-19, enrolled during active disease.

This clone appeared a single time. The chain uses TRBV19 and TRBJ2-1, with D unresolved. This CDR3 is built from 13 residues. Trimming pared 0 bases from V and 4 bases from J, leaving 4 bases between. Germline V gene lookup returns CDR1 LNHDA and CDR2 SQIVND (reference sequence). This CDR3 is CASSIDIYNEQFF. The DNA of the CDR3 is TGTGCCAGTAGTATAGATATATACAATGAGCAGTTCTTC.

The V gene is TRBV9, the J gene TRBJ1-1; TRBD1 agrees at 8 bases. Looked up from germline, CDR1 is SGDLS and CDR2 is YYNGEE. This CDR3 is 16 amino acids long. The V segment lost 0 bases and the J segment 4 bases; nucleotides outside the gene matches: 8. The CDR3 region is CASSVGAGGEGTEAFF. CDR3 bases: TGTGCCAGCAGCGTAGGTGCAGGGGGCGAGGGCACTGAAGCTTTCTTT.

This sequence joins TRBV19 and TRBJ1-2; D is possibly TRBD1 (6 bases). The CDR3 is 13 residues long. CDR1 and CDR2 (germline): LNHDA, SQIVND (reference sequence). Trimming stripped 7 bases from V and 3 bases from J, with 12 bases between. As DNA, the CDR3 is TGTGCCAGTACCTTCGGACAGCACTATGGCTACACCTTC. Translating it yields CASTFGQHYGYTF.

The gene calls are TRBV20-1 and TRBJ1-1; D is undetermined. Trimming left V 3 bases short and J 1 base short, with 3 bases between. Germline CDR1 DFQATT, CDR2 SNEGSKA (reference sequence). This CDR3 contains 11 residues. The CDR3 DNA sequence: TGCAGTGCTAGCAAGAACACTGAAGCTTTCTTT. It encodes CSASKNTEAFF.

This clone was seen only once. The rearrangement joins TRBV14 to TRBJ1-2, with TRBD1 matching 8 bases. Per germline, CDR1 SGHDN and CDR2 FVKESK. The V gene end was trimmed by 0 bases and the J gene end by 8 bases; junction bases not matched to a gene: 8. The CDR3 loop spans 15 amino acids. CDR3 loop: CASSQEGRQGKGYTF. CDR3 DNA: TGTGCCAGCAGCCAAGAGGGACGACAGGGGAAGGGCTACACCTTC.

This clone showed up just a few times. The chain recombines TRBV11-1 with TRBJ1-6, with 7 bases matching TRBD1. V dropped 5 bases and J dropped 6; count of bases not matched to a gene: 4. Germline lookup yields CDR1 SGHAT and CDR2 FQDESV (reference sequence). The CDR3 totals 14 residues. The CDR3 DNA is TGTGCCAGCAGCCCGGGACAGTCTAATTCACCCCTCCACTTT. As protein: CASSPGQSNSPLHF.

There are many counts of this clone. The chain combines TRBV4-2 with TRBJ1-2, with D unclear. This CDR3 is built from 12 residues. V was shortened by 1 base and J by 8 bases, with 8 bases between the two germline ends. CDR1 is LGHNA and CDR2 is YNFKEQ in the germline V gene. The CDR3 here is CASSQGARGYTF. DNA for the CDR3: TGTGCCAGCAGCCAAGGGGCACGGGGCTACACCTTC.

This chain connects TRBV5-4 to TRBJ1-6; the D gene is possibly TRBD1 (6 bases). Trimming cost V 0 bases and J 4 bases, with 11 bases left between them. The CDR3 has 16 residues. Germline V gene lookup returns CDR1 SGHNT and CDR2 YYREEE (reference sequence). The CDR3 bases are TGTGCCAGCAGCTTGGGAGGGGGAAGGTATAATTCACCCCTCCACTTT. The encoded protein is CASSLGGGRYNSPLHF. Using reference TRBV5-4 and TRBJ1-6 for the parts outside the CDR3, the full variable domain is ETGVTQSPTHLIKTRGQQVTLRCSSQSGHNTVSWYQQALGQGPQFIFQYYREEENGRGNFPPRFSGLQFPNYSSELNVNALELDDSALYLCASSLGGGRYNSPLHFGNGTRLTVT.

This chain joins TRBV19 and TRBJ2-7; D is perhaps TRBD2 (5 bases). CDR3 length: 14 amino acids. Per the germline V gene, CDR1 is LNHDA and CDR2 is SQIVND (reference sequence). The V and J ends lost 4 bases and 2 bases respectively, with 12 bases between them. The CDR3 spells CASSKPGSTYEQYF. CDR3 coding DNA: TGTGCCAGTAGTAAACCGGGGTCCACCTACGAGCAGTACTTC.

The rearrangement uses TRBV18 and TRBJ2-1, with 8 bases that match TRBD1. The germline gives CDR1 KGHSH, CDR2 LQKENI. CDR3 size: 14 residues. J gave up 9 bases and V 3 bases, and 7 bases lay outside the gene matches. The CDR3 sequence is CASSPGQENGEQFF. CDR3 DNA sequence: TGTGCCAGCTCACCGGGACAGGAGAACGGTGAGCAGTTCTTC.

The chain combines TRBV2 with TRBJ2-3; TRBD1 matches at 9 bases. Germline values: CDR1 SNHLY, CDR2 FYNNEI. The CDR3 extends over 19 amino acids. Trimming removed 8 bases from V and 2 bases from J; junction bases left unmatched: 20. CDR3 nucleotides: TGTGCCAGCCGAAACCCTTCCCCGGCGGGACAGGGAACCACAGATACGCAGTATTTT. Amino acids: CASRNPSPAGQGTTDTQYF.

The genes are TRBV9 and TRBJ2-3; no firm D call. The CDR3 sequence is 18 residues long. The V end was cut by 0 bases, the J end by 6 bases, with 23 bases between. CDR1 is SGDLS and CDR2 is YYNGEE in the germline V gene. The CDR3: CASSVEVGPQTTRDTQYF. DNA of the CDR3: TGTGCCAGCAGCGTAGAGGTGGGCCCTCAGACCACCAGGGATACGCAGTATTTT. Filled out from reference TRBV9 and TRBJ2-3, the complete variable domain reads DSGVTQTPKHLITATGQRVTLRCSPRSGDLSVYWYQQSLDQGLQFLIQYYNGEERAKGNILERFSAQQFPDLHSELNLSSLELGDSALYFCASSVEVGPQTTRDTQYFGPGTRLTVL.

In its sample, this clone was seen once. V usage is TRBV29-1 and J usage is TRBJ2-3; 12 nucleotides match TRBD2. The J segment lost 2 bases and the V segment lost 8 bases, leaving 11 bases of the junction unmatched. There are 16 residues in the CDR3. CDR1 and CDR2 (germline): SQVTM, ANQGSEA. The CDR3 spells CSTLRLAGGFTDTQYF. CDR3 sequence (DNA): TGCAGCACATTGCGGCTAGCGGGGGGGTTCACAGATACGCAGTATTTT.

This chain uses TRBV11-2 with TRBJ1-3; D is uncertain. The V gene lost 3 bases and the J gene lost 0 bases, with 9 bases spanning the gap. The V gene's germline CDR1 is SGHAT and CDR2 FQNNGV. This CDR3 has 15 residues. The CDR3 DNA reads TGTGCCAGCAGCTTTACTGCTACCTCTGGAAACACCATATATTTT. This translates into CASSFTATSGNTIYF.

The chain recombines TRBV2 with TRBJ2-7; TRBD1 aligns across 8 bases. Trimming removed 3 bases from V and 5 bases from J; junction bases left unmatched: 9. This CDR3 is 15 amino acids long. Germline V gene data show CDR1 as SNHLY and CDR2 as FYNNEI. The CDR3 loop is CASSDARTGPDEQYF. The CDR3 DNA follows: TGTGCCAGCAGTGATGCGCGGACAGGGCCCGACGAGCAGTACTTC.

The V gene is TRBV6-5, the J gene TRBJ1-1, with 7 positions matching TRBD1. From germline, CDR1 is MNHEY and CDR2 SVGAGI. The CDR3 runs to 14 residues. V shed 5 bases and J 3 bases; nucleotides not matched to a gene: 6. CDR3 in amino acids: CASSPRQGDTEAFF. DNA for the CDR3: TGTGCCAGCAGTCCAAGACAGGGAGACACTGAAGCTTTCTTT.

The rearrangement links TRBV19 to TRBJ1-2; 8 positions agree with TRBD1. Germline V gene sequence: CDR1 LNHDA, CDR2 SQIVND (reference sequence). With 4 bases clipped from V and 4 bases from J, the junction kept 8 bases outside the gene matches. The length of the CDR3 is 15 residues. The CDR3 is CASSNDRGGGYGYTF. The CDR3 region has the DNA TGTGCCAGTAGTAACGACAGGGGCGGAGGCTATGGCTACACCTTC.

The table lists this clone with a few counts. The chain couples TRBV11-2 to TRBJ2-7; no firm D call. This CDR3 contains 13 residues. Trimming took off 2 bases at V and 7 bases at J, with 12 bases between the two ends. CDR1 SGHAT and CDR2 FQNNGV come from the germline V gene. As DNA, the CDR3 is TGTGCCAGCAGCTTAAATTCGATCGGGGAGCAGTACTTC. Its protein product is CASSLNSIGEQYF. The whole variable domain, remainder taken from reference TRBV11-2 and TRBJ2-7, is EAGVAQSPRYKIIEKRQSVAFWCNPISGHATLYWYQQILGQGPKLLIQFQNNGVVDDSQLPKDRFSAERLKGVDSTLKIQPAKLEDSAVYLCASSLNSIGEQYFGPGTRLTVT.

This chain connects TRBV6-6 to TRBJ2-5; 7 positions match TRBD2. Trimming cost V 8 bases and J 5 bases; bases outside gene matches: 5. The CDR3 covers 12 residues. In germline, CDR1 is MNHNY, CDR2 SVGAGI (reference sequence). The CDR3 DNA sequence: TGTGCCAGCGTGGGGGGGAGGGAGACCCAGTACTTC. Amino acid sequence: CASVGGRETQYF.

The chain is built from TRBV18 and TRBJ1-2, with TRBD1 matching 10 bases. V shed 0 bases and J 13 bases; nucleotides not matched to a gene: 5. Germline V lookup: CDR1 KGHSH, CDR2 LQKENI. The length of the CDR3 is 13 residues. CDR3 sequence reads: CASSPPGQGKGTF. In nucleotides, the CDR3 is TGTGCCAGCTCACCACCGGGACAGGGGAAGGGCACCTTC.

The chain uses TRBV28 and TRBJ1-1; TRBD1 might be the D (5 bases). The CDR3 contains 11 residues. V lost 6 bases and J lost 3, with 5 bases in between. Germline values: CDR1 MDHEN, CDR2 SYDVKM. This chain's CDR3 is CASRGHTEAFF. The CDR3 DNA is TGTGCCAGCAGGGGGCACACTGAAGCTTTCTTT.

The rearrangement uses TRBV18 and TRBJ2-1, with a weak D call TRBD1 (6 bases). Germline values: CDR1 KGHSH, CDR2 LQKENI. Trimming cost V 4 bases and J 9 bases, with 19 bases left between them. The CDR3 length is 15 residues. The CDR3 nucleotides read TGTGCCAGCTCACGCGCCGGGACAAATTTTGGTGAGCAGTTCTTC. Translated, it gives CASSRAGTNFGEQFF. Full variable domain (remainder filled in from reference TRBV18 and TRBJ2-1): NAGVMQNPRHLVRRRGQEARLRCSPMKGHSHVYWYRQLPEEGLKFMVYLQKENIIDESGMPKERFSAEFPKEGPSILRIQQVVRGDSAAYFCASSRAGTNFGEQFFGPGTRLTVL.

The chain recombines TRBV6-6 with TRBJ1-5, with a tentative D call TRBD1 (5 bases). The V gene's germline CDR1 is MNHNY and CDR2 SVGAGI (reference sequence). The CDR3 has 13 amino acids. The V end lost 5 bases, the J end lost 3 bases, and 8 bases lay between the germline ends. The CDR3 protein is CASSGHPNQPQHF. The CDR3 nucleotides are TGTGCCAGCAGTGGACATCCCAATCAGCCCCAGCATTTT.

This clone was detected ten times or more. This rearrangement joins TRBV2 to TRBJ2-2; tentatively, D is TRBD2 (6 bases). This CDR3 has 15 residues. The germline V gene has CDR1 SNHLY and CDR2 FYNNEI. V lost 4 bases to trimming and J lost 6 bases, with 15 bases between them. In nucleotides, the CDR3 is TGTGCCAGCAGTGGAGCTAGCGAGGGCGCCGGGGAGCTGTTTTTT. Translated, it gives CASSGASEGAGELFF. The full variable domain, its missing parts supplied by reference TRBV2 and TRBJ2-2, is EPEVTQTPSHQVTQMGQEVILRCVPISNHLYFYWYRQILGQKVEFLVSFYNNEISEKSEIFDDQFSVERPDGSNFTLKIRSTKLEDSAMYFCASSGASEGAGELFFGEGSRLTVL.